Below are 28 T cell receptor beta chains sequenced from a single sample in a study of CD4 T cells in relation to SARS-CoV-2 and coronaviruses. Sequencing was performed with immunoSEQ multiplex PCR; in TCRdb, only in-frame clones are kept and a portion is missing. Of roughly 20,000 clones listed, around four fifths are singletons. What these receptors recognize is not known. Before the COVID-19 pandemic, during about 2011-2019, CD4+ T cells were taken from unexposed donors. The cells were cultured for under twelve days before CD4+ T cells were isolated. Sequenced material: CD4+ T cells from PBMCs, cultured in vitro. The receptors shown here come from a human donor in good health.

The chain employs TRBV6-5 and TRBJ1-2, with 7 bases identical to TRBD1. The CDR3 extends over 13 amino acids. Trimming removed 5 bases from V and 7 bases from J; junction bases left unmatched: 7. Germline V gene data show CDR1 as MNHEY and CDR2 as SVGAGI. CDR3 protein: CASSTTGYGGYTF. The CDR3 DNA reads TGTGCCAGCAGTACGACAGGGTACGGTGGCTACACCTTC.

The genes are TRBV7-8 and TRBJ1-2; D remains unclear. The V gene lost 4 bases and the J gene lost 4 bases, with 16 bases spanning the gap. The germline gives CDR1 SGHVS, CDR2 FQNEAQ. CDR3 size: 15 residues. CDR3 residues: CASSWAESALYGYTF. In DNA, the CDR3 is TGTGCCAGCAGCTGGGCGGAGTCAGCCCTCTATGGCTACACCTTC.

The chain recombines TRBV10-3 with TRBJ1-2; D might be TRBD1 (5 bases). This CDR3 is built from 16 residues. CDR1 is ENHRY and CDR2 is SYGVKD in the germline V gene. V lost 3 bases to trimming and J lost 0 bases, with 14 bases between them. CDR3 region: CAISDQTGPPNYGYTF. CDR3 in DNA: TGTGCCATCAGTGACCAAACAGGACCACCTAACTATGGCTACACCTTC.

This rearrangement joins TRBV5-1 to TRBJ2-7; 13 bases map to TRBD2. V shed 6 bases, J shed 7 bases, and the junction held 10 bases outside the gene matches. Germline-derived CDR1 and CDR2 are SGHRS and YFSETQ. This CDR3 is 15 amino acids long. CDR3 sequence: CASMPLLAGGGEQYF. In DNA form, the CDR3 reads TGCGCCAGCATGCCGTTACTAGCGGGAGGGGGGGAGCAGTACTTC.

The J gene is TRBJ2-7, the V gene TRBV3-1 (or the pseudogene TRBV3-2), with D unresolved. Deletions cut 1 base from V and 5 bases from J, with 6 bases between. The CDR3 is 12 residues long. CDR1 LGHDT and CDR2 YNNKEL come from the germline V gene (reference sequence). The CDR3: CASSQGFHEQYF. The CDR3 bases are TGTGCCAGCAGCCAAGGGTTTCACGAGCAGTACTTC.

This clone has only a few counts. V gene TRBV19 combines with J gene TRBJ2-2; weak D call: TRBD2 (6 bases). The germline V and J ends were trimmed by 4 bases and 3 bases, with 9 bases remaining between them. This CDR3 contains 14 residues. Germline CDR1 reads LNHDA; CDR2 reads SQIVND (reference sequence). The CDR3 protein is CASSSGGDTGELFF. Written as DNA, the CDR3 is TGTGCCAGTAGTAGCGGAGGGGACACCGGGGAGCTGTTTTTT.

The genes are TRBV7-9 and TRBJ2-7; 9 nucleotides agree with TRBD1. The CDR3 totals 14 residues. The junction had 8 bases not matched to a gene; V was cut back by 5 bases and J by 6 bases. Germline loops: CDR1 SEHNR, CDR2 FQNEAQ (reference sequence). This chain's CDR3 is CASSPSGTGTEQYF. CDR3 sequence (DNA): TGTGCCAGCAGCCCGTCCGGGACAGGGACCGAGCAGTACTTC.

In this sample, this clone turned up a few times. The V gene is TRBV27, the J gene TRBJ2-7; D not resolved. Germline CDR1 reads MNHEY; CDR2 reads SMNVEV (reference sequence). V lost 6 bases and J lost 2, with 14 bases in between. The CDR3 has 14 residues. The CDR3 loop reads CASSPLVATYEQYF. CDR3 DNA sequence: TGTGCCAGCAGCCCCCTGGTTGCGACCTACGAGCAGTACTTC.

V and J are TRBV10-2 and TRBJ2-1; D is tentatively TRBD1 or TRBD2 (7 bases each). Germline values: CDR1 WSHSY, CDR2 SAAADI. Trimming cost V 1 base and J 7 bases, with 14 bases left between them. The CDR3 is 15 residues long. The CDR3 sequence: CASSELGGGLNEQFF. CDR3 nucleotides: TGCGCCAGCAGTGAGTTGGGAGGGGGCCTGAATGAGCAGTTCTTC.

The rearrangement joins TRBV5-1 to TRBJ2-5; TRBD1 aligns across 7 bases. Germline V gene data show CDR1 as SGHRS and CDR2 as YFSETQ. The CDR3 has 15 residues. The V gene end was trimmed by 4 bases and the J gene end by 5 bases; junction bases not matched to a gene: 11. As DNA, the CDR3 is TGCGCCAGCAGCCCGCGGACAGGCGCCGCCGAGACCCAGTACTTC. It codes for CASSPRTGAAETQYF.

This sequence joins TRBV10-1 and TRBJ2-1; 8 nucleotides match TRBD2. The junction had 10 bases not matched to a gene; V was cut back by 8 bases and J by 4 bases. From germline, CDR1 is WNHNN and CDR2 SYGVQD (reference sequence). The CDR3 length is 15 residues. The CDR3 protein is CASQAAGAGYNEQFF. The CDR3 DNA reads as TGCGCCAGCCAAGCAGCGGGAGCGGGGTACAATGAGCAGTTCTTC.

There are a few counts of this clone. The CDR3 here is CASSYTGASYGYTF. In DNA form, the CDR3 reads TGTGCCAGCAGTTACACAGGGGCCAGCTATGGCTACACCTTC. The chain has TRBV6-5 and TRBJ1-2; 7 nucleotides match TRBD1. CDR3 length equals 14 residues. The trim removed 2 bases at V and 4 bases at J, leaving 4 bases unmatched. Germline V lookup: CDR1 MNHEY, CDR2 SVGAGI.

The chain couples TRBV6-6 to TRBJ2-2, with D hard to call. V was shortened by 5 bases and J by 7 bases, with 8 bases between the two germline ends. Germline lookup yields CDR1 MNHNY and CDR2 SVGAGI (reference sequence). This CDR3 region has 12 residues. Written as DNA, the CDR3 is TGTGCCAGCAGTCCACCCCACGGGGAGCTGTTTTTT. Translating gives CASSPPHGELFF.

V usage is TRBV28 and J usage is TRBJ2-7, with a tentative D call TRBD1 (6 bases). The CDR3 has 14 residues. V was trimmed by 4 bases and J by 2 bases, leaving 12 bases between them. Germline lookup yields CDR1 MDHEN and CDR2 SYDVKM. This CDR3 is CASSSQGLPYEQYF. DNA for the CDR3: TGTGCCAGCAGTTCACAGGGTCTACCCTACGAGCAGTACTTC. Based on the CDR3 plus reference TRBV28 and TRBJ2-7, the full variable domain is DVKVTQSSRYLVKRTGEKVFLECVQDMDHENMFWYRQDPGLGLRLIYFSYDVKMKEKGDIPEGYSVSREKKERFSLILESASTNQTSMYLCASSSQGLPYEQYFGPGTRLTVT.

The rearrangement uses TRBV7-2 and TRBJ1-5; 8 bases line up with TRBD1. V lost 4 bases and J lost 9; bases outside the gene matches: 8. This CDR3 comprises 14 residues. CDR1 SGHTA and CDR2 FQGNSA come from the germline V gene. The CDR3 protein is CASSYDRGSMPQHF. CDR3 nucleotide sequence: TGTGCCAGCAGCTACGACAGGGGTTCTATGCCCCAGCATTTT.

The chain recombines TRBV6-2 or TRBV6-3 with TRBJ2-5, with a possible D match to TRBD2 (5 bases). The CDR3 has 14 amino acids. Trimming removed 2 bases from V and 2 bases from J, with 9 bases in between. Germline V gives CDR1 MNHEY, CDR2 SVGEGT. CDR3 sequence: CASSYGSEQETQYF. CDR3 DNA: TGTGCCAGCAGTTACGGTAGCGAGCAAGAGACCCAGTACTTC.

V is TRBV3-1 (or the pseudogene TRBV3-2) and J is TRBJ2-1; 9 nucleotides match TRBD2. CDR3 length equals 15 residues. V lost 0 bases, J lost 6 bases, and 3 bases stayed unmatched. Germline V CDR1 and CDR2: LGHDT, YNNKEL (reference sequence). DNA of the CDR3: TGTGCCAGCAGCCAAGACAGCGGGAGGTTCAATGAGCAGTTCTTC. Translation gives CASSQDSGRFNEQFF.

V and J are TRBV6-5 and TRBJ2-3, with D possibly TRBD2 on 5 matching bases. V was trimmed by 0 bases and J by 4 bases, leaving 8 bases between them. The germline CDR1 and CDR2 sequences are MNHEY and SVGAGI. CDR3 size: 14 residues. The CDR3 loop reads CASSYSRGPDTQYF. Here the CDR3 DNA reads TGTGCCAGCAGTTACTCACGGGGTCCAGATACGCAGTATTTT.

This sequence joins TRBV24-1 and TRBJ2-5, with a tentative D call TRBD2 (6 bases). The V gene lost 2 bases and the J gene lost 2 bases, with 17 bases spanning the gap. The germline gives CDR1 KGHDR, CDR2 SFDVKD. The CDR3 has 17 amino acids. DNA of the CDR3: TGTGCCACCAGTGATTGGGTCCGCGGGACCCAACAAGAGACCCAGTACTTC. Its protein product is CATSDWVRGTQQETQYF.

The chain employs TRBV28 and TRBJ1-1, with TRBD1 matching 7 bases. The CDR3 consists of 15 residues. The ends lost 4 bases at V and 0 bases at J; junction bases unmatched: 5. Looked up from germline, CDR1 is MDHEN and CDR2 is SYDVKM. CDR3 coding DNA: TGTGCCAGCAGTTCAAGGGGGCTGCTGAACACTGAAGCTTTCTTT. Its protein product is CASSSRGLLNTEAFF.

This clone was detected a few times. The chain links TRBV11-2 to TRBJ1-5; the D is unclear. Trimming pared 3 bases from V and 4 bases from J, leaving 7 bases between. This CDR3 is 13 amino acids long. Per germline, CDR1 SGHAT and CDR2 FQNNGV. The CDR3: CASSFGLNQPQHF. The CDR3 nucleotides read TGTGCCAGCAGCTTTGGTCTTAATCAGCCCCAGCATTTT. The variable domain in full, completed from reference TRBV11-2 and TRBJ1-5, reads EAGVAQSPRYKIIEKRQSVAFWCNPISGHATLYWYQQILGQGPKLLIQFQNNGVVDDSQLPKDRFSAERLKGVDSTLKIQPAKLEDSAVYLCASSFGLNQPQHFGDGTRLSIL.

This clone was seen only once. This chain uses TRBV9 with TRBJ1-5, with TRBD1 as a possible D gene (5 bases). CDR3 length: 14 amino acids. Trimming stripped 3 bases from V and 7 bases from J, with 14 bases between. CDR1 is SGDLS, CDR2 YYNGEE, per germline. The CDR3 here is CASSADILAQPQHF. DNA for the CDR3: TGTGCCAGCAGCGCGGACATTTTAGCGCAGCCCCAGCATTTT. Full variable domain (rest looked up from reference TRBV9 and TRBJ1-5): DSGVTQTPKHLITATGQRVTLRCSPRSGDLSVYWYQQSLDQGLQFLIQYYNGEERAKGNILERFSAQQFPDLHSELNLSSLELGDSALYFCASSADILAQPQHFGDGTRLSIL.

The V and J genes are TRBV28 and TRBJ2-3; maybe TRBD1 (5 bases). Germline CDR1 is MDHEN and CDR2 is SYDVKM. With 2 bases removed from V and 5 bases from J, the gap between germline ends came to 14 bases. The CDR3 spans 15 residues. The CDR3 DNA reads TGTGCCAGCAGTTTAGCTCGTAGGGGTAGAGATACGCAGTATTTT. It translates to CASSLARRGRDTQYF.

This chain connects TRBV4-2 to TRBJ1-5, with D hard to call. V lost 0 bases to trimming and J lost 3 bases, with 3 bases between them. Germline CDR1 and CDR2: LGHNA and YNFKEQ. The CDR3 covers 13 residues. CDR3 sequence: CASSQDYNQPQHF. As DNA, the CDR3 is TGTGCCAGCAGCCAAGACTACAATCAGCCCCAGCATTTT.

The chain has TRBV19 and TRBJ1-4; 8 positions agree with TRBD1. V gave up 10 bases and J gave up 3 bases; unmatched junction bases: 10. The CDR3 is made up of 15 amino acids. Germline CDR1 is LNHDA and CDR2 is SQIVND (reference sequence). Here the CDR3 reads CATQGQGSANEKLFF. The CDR3 DNA sequence: TGTGCCACCCAAGGACAGGGCTCGGCTAATGAAAAACTGTTTTTT.

J is TRBJ1-4 and V is TRBV14; no reliable D call. This CDR3 has 15 amino acids. Germline loops: CDR1 SGHDN, CDR2 FVKESK. V lost 0 bases and J lost 8, with 13 bases in between. The CDR3 DNA reads as TGTGCCAGCAGCCAAGATGACGCACGAGGGGAAAAACTGTTTTTT. This encodes CASSQDDARGEKLFF.

The chain couples TRBV5-1 to TRBJ2-5; weak D call: TRBD1 (6 bases). Germline V gene lookup returns CDR1 SGHRS and CDR2 YFSETQ. The CDR3 runs to 14 residues. Trimming left V 1 base short and J 3 bases short, with 10 bases between. The CDR3 DNA sequence: TGCGCCAGCAGCTTGACAGGGATAGAAGAGACCCAGTACTTC. Protein product: CASSLTGIEETQYF.

The chain links TRBV5-1 to TRBJ1-3; 9 nucleotides agree with TRBD1. V dropped 4 bases and J dropped 4; count of bases not matched to a gene: 21. Germline CDR1 is SGHRS and CDR2 is YFSETQ. The CDR3 runs 20 residues. For the CDR3, the DNA is TGCGCCAGCAGCCTGATCTCGGGACAGGGTAATCGGTTTTACGGAAACACCATATATTTT. It codes for CASSLISGQGNRFYGNTIYF.